These 32 T cell receptor beta chains share one sample of origin, sequenced in a study of cytomegalovirus exposure and HLA in healthy donors. A multiplex PCR was run with 60 Vbeta primers and 13 Jbeta primers. Assay: immunoSEQ multiplex PCR; the TCRdb copy retains only in-frame clones and omits some. This table holds 150,000 to 170,000 clones, 75% to 85% found once. The material sequenced was PBMCs. These receptors were taken from a woman in her thirties or forties in good health and CMV-seropositive.

The chain carries TRBV6-5 and TRBJ2-5, with 16 nucleotides matching TRBD2. This CDR3 has 16 residues. With 2 bases clipped from V and 7 bases from J, the junction kept 4 bases outside the gene matches. Per the germline V gene, CDR1 is MNHEY and CDR2 is SVGAGI. The CDR3 loop reads CASSYQGLAGGRTQYF. CDR3 DNA: TGTGCCAGCAGTTACCAGGGACTAGCGGGAGGGCGGACCCAGTACTTC.

The V call is TRBV12-1, the J call TRBJ2-2; the tabulated D call, TRBD2, remains unverified against the DNA. TRBV12-1 is a recognized pseudogene. The CDR3 has 18 residues. As DNA, the CDR3 is TGTGCCAGCAGCTATTGCCCCAGAGTTCCGCGGGCCACCGGGGAGCTGTTTTTT. Amino acid sequence: CASSYCPRVPRATGELFF.

In DNA form, the CDR3 reads TGTGCCAGCAGCCCATGGGGGGAGACCTACGAGCAGTACTTC. This encodes CASSPWGETYEQYF. V and J are TRBV11-1 and TRBJ2-7, with D tentatively TRBD2 (6 bases). The germline V gene encodes CDR1 SGHAT and CDR2 FQDESV (reference sequence). The CDR3 totals 14 residues. Trimming shortened V by 5 bases and J by 2 bases, and 13 bases separated the two germline ends.

The chain couples TRBV29-1 to TRBJ1-1; 8 bases fit TRBD1. Germline V gene lookup returns CDR1 SQVTM and CDR2 ANQGSEA. The V gene end was trimmed by 4 bases and the J gene end by 3 bases; junction bases not matched to a gene: 10. This CDR3 region has 15 residues. In DNA, the CDR3 is TGCAGCGTTGGTGCCAGGGGGCGAGGATACACTGAAGCTTTCTTT. Amino acid sequence: CSVGARGRGYTEAFF.

V usage is TRBV25-1 and J usage is TRBJ1-1; 7 bases are a match to TRBD1. The ends lost 4 bases at V and 0 bases at J; junction bases unmatched: 2. CDR1 is MGHDK, CDR2 SYGVNS, per germline. This CDR3 region has 14 residues. CDR3 sequence reads: CASSVGQLNTEAFF. The CDR3 nucleotides read TGTGCCAGCAGTGTGGGACAGTTGAACACTGAAGCTTTCTTT.

J is TRBJ2-3 and V is TRBV7-9; the D is unclear. This CDR3 comprises 12 residues. Germline V gene lookup returns CDR1 SEHNR and CDR2 FQNEAQ (reference sequence). The ends were cut back, 2 bases at V and 5 bases at J, with 5 bases in the middle. Here the CDR3 reads CASSLKLDTQYF. CDR3 nucleotides: TGTGCCAGCAGCTTAAAGCTAGATACGCAGTATTTT.

CDR3 nucleotides: TGTGCCAGCAGTTTACCCCGCTGGGCGGGAGAGGGTAATGAGCAGTTCTTC. Its protein is CASSLPRWAGEGNEQFF. This chain connects TRBV27 to TRBJ2-1, with 7 positions matching TRBD2. This CDR3 comprises 17 residues. Germline V gene sequence: CDR1 MNHEY, CDR2 SMNVEV (reference sequence). The V segment lost 2 bases and the J segment 7 bases; nucleotides outside the gene matches: 14.

The chain uses TRBV7-6 and TRBJ2-3, with 7 bases lining up with TRBD1. CDR1 is SGHVS, CDR2 FNYEAQ, per germline. The V segment lost 0 bases and the J segment 2 bases; nucleotides outside the gene matches: 8. There are 17 residues in the CDR3. The CDR3 nucleotides are TGTGCCAGCAGCTTAGCACACAGGGGTACCCACACAGATACGCAGTATTTT. Encoded protein: CASSLAHRGTHTDTQYF. Variable domain in full (rest from reference TRBV7-6 and TRBJ2-3): GAGVSQSPRYKVTKRGQDVALRCDPISGHVSLYWYRQALGQGPEFLTYFNYEAQQDKSGLPNDRFSAERPEGSISTLTIQRTEQRDSAMYRCASSLAHRGTHTDTQYFGPGTRLTVL.

The chain recombines TRBV12-5 with TRBJ2-5, with 11 bases matching TRBD2. V lost 5 bases and J lost 4; bases outside the gene matches: 9. Germline CDR1 LGHNT, CDR2 FRNRAP. This CDR3 is 16 amino acids long. The CDR3 region is CASGLILAGVTETQYF. The CDR3 nucleotides are TGTGCTAGTGGTCTAATACTAGCGGGAGTAACAGAGACCCAGTACTTC.

The V gene is TRBV7-8, the J gene TRBJ2-7; a weak D match, TRBD2 (6 bases). This CDR3 spans 14 amino acids. CDR1 and CDR2 from the germline V gene are SGHVS and FQNEAQ. V dropped 5 bases and J dropped 3 bases, with 14 bases sitting between them. The CDR3 loop reads CASSARDLHYEQYF. The CDR3 DNA reads as TGTGCCAGCAGCGCCCGGGACTTGCACTACGAGCAGTACTTC.

The chain combines TRBV7-9 with TRBJ2-2, with D maybe TRBD2 (6 bases). This CDR3 contains 14 residues. The ends were cut back, 10 bases at V and 1 base at J, with 13 bases in the middle. The germline CDR1 and CDR2 sequences are SEHNR and FQNEAQ (reference sequence). The CDR3 nucleotides read TGTGCCAAAGAAGCGGGCGAGAACACCGGGGAGCTGTTTTTT. Its translation: CAKEAGENTGELFF.

The chain couples TRBV28 to TRBJ2-6; TRBD1 matches at 7 bases. The CDR3 covers 16 residues. Germline CDR1 reads MDHEN; CDR2 reads SYDVKM. Trimming at V came to 6 bases and at J to 2 bases, leaving 7 bases not matched to a gene. This CDR3 is CASRYTGAAGANVLTF. The CDR3 DNA sequence: TGTGCCAGCAGATACACAGGGGCTGCTGGGGCCAACGTCCTGACTTTC.

The gene calls are TRBV10-3 and TRBJ2-3; TRBD1 might be the D (6 bases). V was clipped by 3 bases and J by 0 bases, with 19 bases between them. Germline CDR1 is ENHRY and CDR2 is SYGVKD. CDR3 length equals 18 residues. The DNA for the CDR3 is TGTGCCATCAGTGACCCGAGGCAGGGGCTGATTAGCACAGATACGCAGTATTTT. It codes for CAISDPRQGLISTDTQYF.

This clone was seen a few times. This chain uses TRBV29-1 with TRBJ1-1, with 9 bases lining up with TRBD1. The V gene's germline CDR1 is SQVTM and CDR2 ANQGSEA. The CDR3 spans 13 residues. With V trimmed by 7 bases and J by 1 base, 4 bases remained unmatched. For the CDR3, the DNA is TGCAGCGCCGAGACAGGGGGGAACACTGAAGCTTTCTTT. As protein: CSAETGGNTEAFF.

The table lists this clone with a few counts. V usage is TRBV5-1 and J usage is TRBJ2-7; 8 bases are a match to TRBD2. The V segment lost 0 bases and the J segment 4 bases; nucleotides outside the gene matches: 6. This CDR3 has 15 residues. Germline loops: CDR1 SGHRS, CDR2 YFSETQ. The CDR3 DNA is TGCGCCAGCAGCTTGGCCTCGGGAGGGCCTTACGAGCAGTACTTC. Translated, it gives CASSLASGGPYEQYF.

The chain uses TRBV6-5 and TRBJ2-1; 14 positions match TRBD2. Trimming removed 0 bases from V and 12 bases from J; junction bases left unmatched: 7. Germline CDR1 is MNHEY and CDR2 is SVGAGI. The CDR3 length is 16 residues. CDR3 bases: TGTGCCAGCAGTTACTCGAGGACTAGCGGGAGGTTGGGGCAGTTCTTC. Amino acids: CASSYSRTSGRLGQFF.

V gene TRBV18 combines with J gene TRBJ2-1; 10 nucleotides match TRBD2. V shed 5 bases, J shed 8 bases, and the junction held 6 bases outside the gene matches. CDR1 is KGHSH and CDR2 is LQKENI in the germline V gene. The CDR3 is 14 residues long. CDR3 in amino acids: CASSSSGRSDEQFF. CDR3 bases: TGTGCCAGCTCATCTAGCGGGAGAAGCGATGAGCAGTTCTTC.

This chain uses TRBV6-6 with TRBJ1-5, with 8 bases that match TRBD1. In germline, CDR1 is MNHNY, CDR2 SVGAGI (reference sequence). Trimming at V came to 5 bases and at J to 4 bases, leaving 7 bases not matched to a gene. CDR3 length equals 15 residues. CDR3 in amino acids: CASSTQGAGNQPQHF. In DNA, the CDR3 is TGTGCCAGCAGTACCCAGGGGGCGGGAAATCAGCCCCAGCATTTT.

With respect to this clone: This sample includes further DNA sequences coding for the same CDR3. The J gene is TRBJ1-1, the V gene TRBV18; 8 bases fit TRBD1. Germline V gene sequence: CDR1 KGHSH, CDR2 LQKENI. J gave up 0 bases and V 6 bases, and 3 bases lay outside the gene matches. The CDR3 runs to 14 residues. The CDR3 region is CASSRDRLNTEAFF. The CDR3, as DNA: TGTGCCAGCTCGAGGGACAGGTTGAACACTGAAGCTTTCTTT.

This chain connects TRBV27 to TRBJ1-5; 7 nucleotides line up with TRBD1. V shed 6 bases and J 3 bases; nucleotides not matched to a gene: 5. The CDR3 is 14 residues long. Germline assignment: CDR1 MNHEY and CDR2 SMNVEV (reference sequence). CDR3 sequence reads: CASSTDRVNQPQHF. Written as DNA, the CDR3 is TGTGCCAGCAGCACTGACAGGGTCAATCAGCCCCAGCATTTT.

The chain carries TRBV11-1 and TRBJ2-5, with TRBD1 matching over 11 bases. The J call may be mistaken, given a closer DNA end match to TRBJ2-7. The CDR3 contains 15 residues. Germline CDR1 reads SGHAT; CDR2 reads FQDESV (reference sequence). The CDR3 region is CASSLGTGGRDEQYF. The DNA of the CDR3 is TGTGCCAGCAGCCTCGGGACAGGGGGTCGCGACGAGCAGTACTTC.

The chain combines TRBV12-2 with TRBJ2-1; TRBD1 is the table's D call, not checked against the DNA. TRBV12-2 is a pseudogene. The CDR3 is 17 residues long. DNA of the CDR3: TGTGCAAGTCGCTTAGCGAGAGACAGGACCGTCCACAATGAGCAGTTCTTC. Translation: CASRLARDRTVHNEQFF.

The chain combines TRBV9 with TRBJ2-3; D might be TRBD2 (6 bases). The CDR3 extends over 16 amino acids. Germline V gene sequence: CDR1 SGDLS, CDR2 YYNGEE. The V and J ends lost 0 bases and 1 base respectively, with 12 bases between them. The CDR3 nucleotides are TGTGCCAGCAGCGTAGAGGGCGGGACTCGCACAGATACGCAGTATTTT. Its protein is CASSVEGGTRTDTQYF.

The J gene is TRBJ2-1, the V gene TRBV5-1; TRBD2 matches 10 bases. The trim removed 3 bases at V and 4 bases at J, leaving 10 bases unmatched. In germline, CDR1 is SGHRS, CDR2 YFSETQ. The CDR3 totals 17 residues. The CDR3: CASSYYGLAATYNEQFF. The CDR3, as DNA: TGCGCCAGCAGCTACTACGGACTAGCGGCAACGTACAATGAGCAGTTCTTC. The full variable domain, its missing parts supplied by reference TRBV5-1 and TRBJ2-1, is KAGVTQTPRYLIKTRGQQVTLSCSPISGHRSVSWYQQTPGQGLQFLFEYFSETQRNKGNFPGRFSGRQFSNSRSEMNVSTLELGDSALYLCASSYYGLAATYNEQFFGPGTRLTVL.

The chain recombines TRBV13 with TRBJ2-3; 10 nucleotides match TRBD2. V was clipped by 5 bases and J by 7 bases; unmatched bases: 12. This CDR3 has 16 residues. Germline-derived CDR1 and CDR2 are PRHDT and FYEKMQ (reference sequence). The CDR3 protein is CASSARLAGISHTQYF. In DNA, the CDR3 is TGTGCCAGCAGCGCCCGACTAGCGGGCATTTCTCATACGCAGTATTTT.

The chain links TRBV5-4 to TRBJ1-2; 10 bases match TRBD1. V gave up 4 bases and J gave up 7 bases; unmatched junction bases: 4. The CDR3 spans 13 residues. CDR1 and CDR2 from the germline V gene are SGHNT and YYREEE (reference sequence). CDR3 sequence reads: CASSRGQGSGYTF. DNA for the CDR3: TGTGCCAGCAGCAGGGGACAGGGGAGTGGCTACACCTTC. The full variable domain, rest sourced from reference TRBV5-4 and TRBJ1-2, is ETGVTQSPTHLIKTRGQQVTLRCSSQSGHNTVSWYQQALGQGPQFIFQYYREEENGRGNFPPRFSGLQFPNYSSELNVNALELDDSALYLCASSRGQGSGYTFGSGTRLTVV.

The chain is built from TRBV30 and TRBJ1-1; D might be TRBD1 (5 bases). The CDR3 has 16 residues. Germline CDR1 reads GTSNPN; CDR2 reads SVGIG (reference sequence). Trimming removed 5 bases at V and 1 base at J, with 20 bases between. CDR3 bases: TGTGCCTGGGCACTCCCAAAATGGCAGGGGAACACTGAAGCTTTCTTT. The encoded protein is CAWALPKWQGNTEAFF.

This chain uses TRBV6-5 with TRBJ1-1; a possible D gene is TRBD1 (6 bases). V lost 2 bases and J lost 1, with 14 bases in between. The CDR3 runs to 16 residues. Germline V gene data show CDR1 as MNHEY and CDR2 as SVGAGI. This CDR3 is CASSYRDTGRNTEAFF. CDR3 DNA sequence: TGTGCCAGCAGTTACCGGGACACCGGTAGGAACACTGAAGCTTTCTTT.

V usage is TRBV5-5 and J usage is TRBJ2-1; 8 positions agree with TRBD2. The CDR3 totals 20 residues. V lost 2 bases, J lost 2 bases, and 18 bases stayed unmatched. Per germline, CDR1 SGHKS and CDR2 YYEKEE (reference sequence). The CDR3 DNA reads as TGTGCCAGCAGCTTTGAGTTCGGGAGGGGGATACTTGGCCCCTACAATGAGCAGTTCTTC. Translation: CASSFEFGRGILGPYNEQFF.

The chain recombines TRBV21-1 with TRBJ1-6; the table's D call, TRBD1, was not checked against the DNA. TRBV21-1 is noted as a pseudogene. The CDR3 loop spans 16 amino acids. The CDR3 sequence: CASSMSTGADNSPLHF. For the CDR3, the DNA is TGTGCCAGCAGCATGTCGACAGGGGCGGATAATTCACCCCTCCACTTT.

The DNA for the CDR3 is TGTGCCAGTAGTATTGATGCGACAGGCACTGAAGCTTTCTTT. It yields the protein CASSIDATGTEAFF. The chain employs TRBV19 and TRBJ1-1; D might be TRBD1 (6 bases). The CDR3 length is 14 residues. The germline V gene has CDR1 LNHDA and CDR2 SQIVND (reference sequence). The ends were cut back, 3 bases at V and 4 bases at J, with 12 bases in the middle.

J is TRBJ1-2 and V is TRBV6-5; D perhaps matches TRBD1 (5 bases). The CDR3 runs to 16 residues. Trimming removed 4 bases from V and 4 bases from J, with 19 bases in between. Germline V gene sequence: CDR1 MNHEY, CDR2 SVGAGI. The CDR3 nucleotides read TGTGCCAGCAGTTCTATATCGCTGGGGGGTACCTATGGCTACACCTTC. Protein: CASSSISLGGTYGYTF.